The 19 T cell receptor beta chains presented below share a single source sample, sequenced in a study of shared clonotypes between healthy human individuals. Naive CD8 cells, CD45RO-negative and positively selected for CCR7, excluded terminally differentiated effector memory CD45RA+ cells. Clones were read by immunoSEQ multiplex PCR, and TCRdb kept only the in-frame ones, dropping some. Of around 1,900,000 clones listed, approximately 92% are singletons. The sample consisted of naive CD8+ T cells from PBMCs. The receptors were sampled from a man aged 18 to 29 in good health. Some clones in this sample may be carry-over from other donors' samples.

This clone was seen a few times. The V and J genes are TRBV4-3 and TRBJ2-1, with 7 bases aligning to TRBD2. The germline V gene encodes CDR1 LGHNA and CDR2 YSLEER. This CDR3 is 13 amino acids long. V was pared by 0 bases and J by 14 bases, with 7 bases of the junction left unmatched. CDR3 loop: CASSQDFRGREFF. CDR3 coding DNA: TGCGCCAGCAGCCAAGATTTTCGCGGGAGAGAGTTCTTC.

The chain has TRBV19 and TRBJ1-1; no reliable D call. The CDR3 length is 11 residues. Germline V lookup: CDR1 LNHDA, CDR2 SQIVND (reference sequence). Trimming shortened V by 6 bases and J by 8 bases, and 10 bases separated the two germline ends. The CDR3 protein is CASSRGVEAFF. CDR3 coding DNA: TGTGCCAGTAGCCGTGGGGTCGAAGCTTTCTTT.

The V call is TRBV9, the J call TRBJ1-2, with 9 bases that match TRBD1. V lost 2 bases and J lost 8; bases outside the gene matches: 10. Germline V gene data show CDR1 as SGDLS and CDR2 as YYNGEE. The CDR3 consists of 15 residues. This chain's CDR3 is CASSVRDREGGGYTF. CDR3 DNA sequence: TGTGCCAGCAGCGTCCGGGACAGGGAAGGGGGCGGCTACACCTTC.

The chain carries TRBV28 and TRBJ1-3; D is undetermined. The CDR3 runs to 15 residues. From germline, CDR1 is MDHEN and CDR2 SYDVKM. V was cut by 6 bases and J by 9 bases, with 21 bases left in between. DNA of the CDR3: TGTGCCAGCAGCCGGGGAGACTTACAAATGGGCACCATATATTTT. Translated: CASSRGDLQMGTIYF.

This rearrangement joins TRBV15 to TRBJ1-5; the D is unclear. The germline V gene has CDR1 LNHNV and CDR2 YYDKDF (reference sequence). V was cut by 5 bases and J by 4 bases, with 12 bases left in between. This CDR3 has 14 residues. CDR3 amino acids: CATSFSGWNQPQHF. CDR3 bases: TGTGCCACCAGCTTCTCGGGATGGAATCAGCCCCAGCATTTT.

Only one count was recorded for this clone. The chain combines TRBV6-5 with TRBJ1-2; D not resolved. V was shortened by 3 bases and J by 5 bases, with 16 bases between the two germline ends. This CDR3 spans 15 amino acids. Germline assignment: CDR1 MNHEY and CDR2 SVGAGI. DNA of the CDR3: TGTGCCAGCAGTTATGCGGAGGGTCAAGGTTATGGCTACACCTTC. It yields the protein CASSYAEGQGYGYTF.

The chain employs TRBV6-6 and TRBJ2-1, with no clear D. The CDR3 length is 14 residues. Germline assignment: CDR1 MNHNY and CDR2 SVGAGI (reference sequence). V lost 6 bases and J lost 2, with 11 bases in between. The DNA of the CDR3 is TGTGCCAGCAGCGTAGGTGACACCTACAATGAGCAGTTCTTC. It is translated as CASSVGDTYNEQFF.

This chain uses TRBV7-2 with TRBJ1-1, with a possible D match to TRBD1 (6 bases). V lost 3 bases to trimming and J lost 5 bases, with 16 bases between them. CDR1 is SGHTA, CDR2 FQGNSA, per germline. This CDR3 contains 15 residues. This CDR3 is CASSFPVGGGTEAFF. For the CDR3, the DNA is TGTGCCAGCAGCTTCCCGGTAGGAGGGGGAACTGAAGCTTTCTTT. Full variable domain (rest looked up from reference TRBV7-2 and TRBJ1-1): GAGVSQSPSNKVTEKGKDVELRCDPISGHTALYWYRQSLGQGLEFLIYFQGNSAPDKSGLPSDRFSAERTGGSVSTLTIQRTQQEDSAVYLCASSFPVGGGTEAFFGQGTRLTVV.

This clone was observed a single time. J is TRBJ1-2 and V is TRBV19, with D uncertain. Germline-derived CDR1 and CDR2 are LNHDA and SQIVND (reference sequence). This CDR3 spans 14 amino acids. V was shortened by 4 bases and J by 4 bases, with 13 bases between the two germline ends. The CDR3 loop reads CASSSNLAGYGYTF. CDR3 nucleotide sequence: TGTGCCAGTAGTAGCAATCTCGCAGGCTATGGCTACACCTTC.

CDR3 residues: CASSQAIGTSGIIGSEQYF. In DNA form, the CDR3 reads TGTGCCAGCAGCCAAGCGATCGGGACTAGCGGGATCATAGGGTCCGAGCAGTACTTC. This chain uses TRBV4-2 with TRBJ2-7; 13 bases match TRBD2. CDR1 and CDR2 (germline): LGHNA, YNFKEQ. J gave up 6 bases and V 1 base, and 15 bases lay outside the gene matches. The CDR3 extends over 19 amino acids.

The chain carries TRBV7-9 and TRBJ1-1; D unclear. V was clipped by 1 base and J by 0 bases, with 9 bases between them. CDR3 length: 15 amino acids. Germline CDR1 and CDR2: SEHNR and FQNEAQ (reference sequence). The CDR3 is CASSLERVMNTEAFF. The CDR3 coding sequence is TGTGCCAGCAGCTTAGAGAGGGTAATGAACACTGAAGCTTTCTTT.

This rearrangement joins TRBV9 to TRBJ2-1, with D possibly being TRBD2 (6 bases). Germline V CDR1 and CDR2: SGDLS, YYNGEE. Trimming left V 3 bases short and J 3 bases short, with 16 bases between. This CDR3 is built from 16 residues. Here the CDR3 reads CASSGSGTAGYNEQFF. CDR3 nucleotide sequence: TGTGCCAGCAGCGGGAGTGGGACTGCCGGCTACAATGAGCAGTTCTTC.

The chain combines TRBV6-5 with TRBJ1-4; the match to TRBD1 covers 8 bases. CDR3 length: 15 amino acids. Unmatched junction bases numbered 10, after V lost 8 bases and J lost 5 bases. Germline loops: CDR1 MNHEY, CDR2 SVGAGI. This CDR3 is CASFTGTGANEKLFF. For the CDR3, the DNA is TGTGCCAGCTTTACCGGGACAGGCGCGAATGAAAAACTGTTTTTT.

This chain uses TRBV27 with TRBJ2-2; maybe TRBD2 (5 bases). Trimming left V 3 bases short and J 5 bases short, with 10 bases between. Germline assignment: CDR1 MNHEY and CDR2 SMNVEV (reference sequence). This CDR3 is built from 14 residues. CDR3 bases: TGTGCCAGCAGTTTTGGGAGTGCTACCGGGGAGCTGTTTTTT. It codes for CASSFGSATGELFF.

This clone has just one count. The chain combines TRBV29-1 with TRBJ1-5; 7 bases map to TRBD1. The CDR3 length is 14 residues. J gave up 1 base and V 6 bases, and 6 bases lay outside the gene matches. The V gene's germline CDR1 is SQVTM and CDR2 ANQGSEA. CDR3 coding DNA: TGCAGCGTAAGACAGGGACCGAGCAATCAGCCCCAGCATTTT. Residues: CSVRQGPSNQPQHF.

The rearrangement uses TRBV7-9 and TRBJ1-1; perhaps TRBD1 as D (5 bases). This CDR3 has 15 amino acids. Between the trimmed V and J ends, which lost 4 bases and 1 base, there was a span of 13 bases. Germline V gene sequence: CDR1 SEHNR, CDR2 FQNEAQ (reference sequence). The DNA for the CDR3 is TGTGCCAGCAGCTCGGCGGGACTTTGGAACACTGAAGCTTTCTTT. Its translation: CASSSAGLWNTEAFF.

CDR3: CASSLPGLAGNEQYF. The CDR3 DNA sequence: TGCGCCAGCAGCTTACCGGGACTAGCGGGAAACGAGCAGTACTTC. This sequence joins TRBV5-1 and TRBJ2-7; 13 positions agree with TRBD2. Germline values: CDR1 SGHRS, CDR2 YFSETQ. CDR3 length: 15 residues. V gave up 2 bases and J gave up 5 bases; unmatched junction bases: 4.

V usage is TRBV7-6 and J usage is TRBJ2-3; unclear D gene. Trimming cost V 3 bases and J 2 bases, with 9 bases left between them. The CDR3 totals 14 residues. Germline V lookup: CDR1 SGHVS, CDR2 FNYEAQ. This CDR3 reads CASSFMAITDTQYF. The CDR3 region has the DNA TGTGCCAGCAGCTTTATGGCAATCACAGATACGCAGTATTTT.

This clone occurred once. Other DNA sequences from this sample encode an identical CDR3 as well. The CDR3 DNA follows: TGCGCCAGCAGCCAGAACAGGGGTTACGAGCAGTACTTC. Translating gives CASSQNRGYEQYF. The rearrangement uses TRBV4-1 and TRBJ2-7, with 7 bases aligning to TRBD1. The CDR3 contains 13 residues. CDR1 and CDR2 (germline): MGHRA, YSYEKL. The V and J ends lost 3 bases and 4 bases, in that order; junction bases with no gene match: 3.